Following are 24 T cell receptor beta chains from one sample sequenced in a study of regulatory T cells in long-lasting Graves disease (dated by TCRdb to about 2021). Sample time point, as interpreted from the label and publication: newly diagnosed GD, antithyroid drugs for less than 3 months. For both TCR sequencing and RNA sequencing, RNA was extracted from PBMCs using TRIzol. Libraries came from multiplex PCR. This sample was sequenced with an Illumina HiSeq 4000. iRepertoire HTBI primers and Arm-PCR amplification of CDR3 regions were used to construct TCR beta libraries. TCRdb ran its own pipeline on the public reads, namely fastp trimming at Q25 and MiXCR clone calling, and kept in-frame beta chains. Rows with one shared CDR3 protein collapse into an entry with the most common genes and DNA. The sample has hundreds of thousands of distinct CDR3 sequences on record, roughly 16% of them singletons. The ten largest make up 22% of the sample.

This specimen was peripheral blood mononuclear cells (PBMCs), taken at new diagnosis, from a patient treated with antithyroid drugs. Receptor source: a female donor with Graves disease.

Concerning this clonotype: This may come from a read error, since a much larger clone is one base off. This chain uses TRBV18 with TRBJ2-3, with unresolved D. CDR1 is KGHSH and CDR2 is LQKENI in the germline V gene. This CDR3 spans 14 amino acids. Trimming removed 1 base from V and 2 bases from J, with 7 bases in between. CDR3 loop: CASSPRAHTDTQYF. The CDR3 DNA follows: TGTGCCAGCTCACCACGGGCCCACACAGATACGCAGTATTTT.

The V call is TRBV6-2 or TRBV6-3, the J call TRBJ2-1; 7 nucleotides align to TRBD2. The length of the CDR3 is 15 residues. Germline V lookup: CDR1 MNHEY, CDR2 SVGEGT. Trimming took 2 bases from V and 0 from J; bases not matched to a gene: 1. The DNA for the CDR3 is TGTGCCAGCAGTTACGGGAGGGGCTCCTACAATGAGCAGTTCTTC. Its protein product is CASSYGRGSYNEQFF.

There are many counts of this clonotype. The J gene is TRBJ1-1, the V gene TRBV30, with TRBD1 matching 9 bases. V was pared by 4 bases and J by 9 bases, with 3 bases of the junction left unmatched. Germline loops: CDR1 GTSNPN, CDR2 SVGIG (reference sequence). The CDR3 has 11 residues. The CDR3 protein is CAWKGTGQAFF. CDR3 DNA: TGTGCCTGGAAAGGGACAGGGCAAGCTTTCTTT.

DNA of the CDR3: TGCAGTGCTAGTGGATCCCGGGACGTCTTAGTTGGCGAGCAGTACTTC. Encoded protein: CSASGSRDVLVGEQYF. The chain combines TRBV20-1 with TRBJ2-7; tentatively, D is TRBD1 or TRBD2 (5 bases each). The CDR3 loop spans 16 amino acids. The germline V gene encodes CDR1 DFQATT and CDR2 SNEGSKA (reference sequence). V lost 3 bases to trimming and J lost 6 bases, with 24 bases between them.

This clonotype appeared a few times. This could be a read error, since a much larger clone is one nucleotide away. The chain carries TRBV7-9 and TRBJ1-5; weak D call: TRBD1 (6 bases). The CDR3 runs to 16 residues. Per germline, CDR1 SEHNR and CDR2 FQNEAQ (reference sequence). CDR3 bases: TGTGCCAGCAGCTTAGCGGACAGATCCTACAATCAGCCCCAGCGTTTT. Translating gives CASSLADRSYNQPQRF. Full variable domain (outside the CDR3, taken from reference TRBV7-9 and TRBJ1-5): DTGVSQNPRHKITKRGQNVTFRCDPISEHNRLYWYRQTLGQGPEFLTYFQNEAQLEKSRLLSDRFSAERPKGSFSTLEIQRTEQGDSAMYLCASSLADRSYNQPQRFGDGTRLSIL.

The V and J genes are TRBV19 and TRBJ2-1, with a tentative D call TRBD2 (6 bases). Germline V CDR1 and CDR2: LNHDA, SQIVND (reference sequence). This CDR3 has 14 residues. Trimming took 3 bases from V and 1 from J, leaving 7 bases between them. The CDR3 nucleotides read TGTGCCAGTAGTATTGGACTATCCTACAATGAGCAGTTCTTC. It is translated as CASSIGLSYNEQFF.

This chain links TRBV7-3 with TRBJ2-5; TRBD1 or TRBD2 may be the D gene (5 bases each). V was trimmed by 5 bases and J by 4 bases, leaving 17 bases between them. The CDR3 has 15 residues. Looked up from germline, CDR1 is SGHTA and CDR2 is FQGTGA. CDR3 in DNA: TGTGCCAGCAGCCTAAATGGCCAGGGAGCAGAGACCCAGTACTTC. It codes for CASSLNGQGAETQYF.

This clonotype occurred many times. The chain is built from TRBV9 and TRBJ2-2, with 11 bases that match TRBD2. The germline V gene encodes CDR1 SGDLS and CDR2 YYNGEE. Trimming took 3 bases from V and 5 from J; bases not matched to a gene: 6. The CDR3 runs to 16 residues. CDR3 amino acids: CASSAHGTSGTGELFF. The DNA for the CDR3 is TGTGCCAGCAGCGCCCACGGGACTAGCGGAACCGGGGAGCTGTTTTTT. The full variable domain, with the rest looked up from reference TRBV9 and TRBJ2-2, is DSGVTQTPKHLITATGQRVTLRCSPRSGDLSVYWYQQSLDQGLQFLIQYYNGEERAKGNILERFSAQQFPDLHSELNLSSLELGDSALYFCASSAHGTSGTGELFFGEGSRLTVL.

About this clonotype: A much larger clone sits a single nucleotide away, making a read error possible. This sequence joins TRBV5-1 and TRBJ2-7, with 7 bases aligning to TRBD1. CDR3 size: 13 residues. The germline V gene has CDR1 SGHRS and CDR2 YFSETQ. This chain's CDR3 is CAGSRDRTYEQYF. The CDR3 DNA follows: TGCGCCGGCAGCCGGGACAGAACCTACGAGCAGTACTTC.

This clonotype came up many times. This sequence joins TRBV7-2 and TRBJ1-2; D is possibly TRBD1 (6 bases). Per the germline V gene, CDR1 is SGHTA and CDR2 is FQGNSA. This CDR3 has 17 residues. V was shortened by 0 bases and J by 4 bases, with 18 bases between the two germline ends. DNA of the CDR3: TGTGCCAGCAGCTTAGCCGGTGGGGCAGGGGCCCTCTATGGCTACACCTTC. Translated: CASSLAGGAGALYGYTF.

This clonotype was counted at least ten times. The chain combines TRBV2 with TRBJ1-1; D is possibly TRBD1 (5 bases). The V end was cut by 2 bases, the J end by 3 bases, with 10 bases between. The germline V gene encodes CDR1 SNHLY and CDR2 FYNNEI. CDR3 size: 14 residues. The CDR3 protein is CASSEMGTDTEAFF. In nucleotides, the CDR3 is TGTGCCAGCAGTGAAATGGGGACCGACACTGAAGCTTTCTTT.

This clonotype has ten or more counts. The rearrangement joins TRBV2 to TRBJ2-3; 10 nucleotides match TRBD1. This CDR3 is 15 amino acids long. With 10 bases clipped from V and 5 bases from J, the junction kept 12 bases outside the gene matches. The germline CDR1 and CDR2 sequences are SNHLY and FYNNEI. This CDR3 is CANTMGQGRQDTQYF. The CDR3 nucleotides read TGTGCCAACACGATGGGACAGGGGAGGCAAGATACGCAGTATTTT.

This clonotype appeared many times. This chain uses TRBV28 with TRBJ1-1; D may be TRBD1 (5 bases). The CDR3 is made up of 14 amino acids. Trimming removed 5 bases at V and 2 bases at J, with 12 bases between. Germline V gene sequence: CDR1 MDHEN, CDR2 SYDVKM. CDR3 nucleotides: TGTGCCAGCAGTGGCAGGGCATATAACACTGAAGCTTTCTTT. This translates into CASSGRAYNTEAFF.

This clonotype was counted a few times. The rearrangement joins TRBV10-2 to TRBJ2-1; D may be TRBD1 or TRBD2 (5 bases each). Germline CDR1 WSHSY, CDR2 SAAADI. V was trimmed by 3 bases and J by 6 bases, leaving 18 bases between them. This CDR3 is built from 16 residues. The CDR3 DNA sequence: TGCGCCAGCAGTGATGGGGGTAGCCGTGGGATCAATGAGCAGTTCTTC. This codes for CASSDGGSRGINEQFF.

This clonotype occurred a few times. V gene TRBV15 combines with J gene TRBJ1-5, with D possibly being TRBD1 (5 bases). V lost 4 bases and J lost 3, with 13 bases in between. Germline loops: CDR1 LNHNV, CDR2 YYDKDF (reference sequence). The CDR3 is 15 residues long. CDR3 nucleotides: TGTGCCACCAGCACCCGGGACGGCATCAATCAGCCCCAGCATTTT. This translates into CATSTRDGINQPQHF.

This clonotype has ten or more counts. This chain links TRBV7-9 with TRBJ1-5; the D is unclear. V lost 2 bases, J lost 1 base, and 3 bases lay in between. Looked up from germline, CDR1 is SEHNR and CDR2 is FQNEAQ (reference sequence). This CDR3 is built from 13 residues. The CDR3 region is CASSLRSNQPQHF. The DNA for the CDR3 is TGTGCCAGCAGCTTAAGAAGCAATCAGCCCCAGCATTTT.

This clonotype was recorded many times. The chain uses TRBV5-6 and TRBJ2-7, with D possibly matching TRBD2 (6 bases). V gave up 0 bases and J gave up 2 bases, with 9 bases separating them. The CDR3 length is 14 residues. CDR1 is SGHDT and CDR2 is YYEEEE in the germline V gene. The CDR3 DNA reads as TGTGCCAGCAGCTTGGGTTCGGGGGCCTACGAGCAGTACTTC. As protein: CASSLGSGAYEQYF.

This clonotype was seen repeatedly, ten times or more. This chain connects TRBV7-6 to TRBJ1-1, with 8 bases fitting TRBD1. After removal of 7 bases from V and 2 bases from J, the junction contained 6 bases not matched to a gene. This CDR3 is 14 amino acids long. Germline CDR1 and CDR2: SGHVS and FNYEAQ. The CDR3 nucleotides are TGTGCCAGCACCATCCAGGGGGCAAACACTGAAGCTTTCTTT. It specifies CASTIQGANTEAFF.

This clonotype has at least ten counts. This rearrangement joins TRBV7-6 to TRBJ2-1, with a weak D call TRBD1 (5 bases). CDR1 is SGHVS and CDR2 is FNYEAQ in the germline V gene. The CDR3 sequence is 17 residues long. The germline V and J ends were trimmed by 6 bases and 4 bases, with 22 bases remaining between them. The DNA for the CDR3 is TGTGCCAGCAGTTTTGGGGCAGGGCCCTCCTCTTACAATGAGCAGTTCTTC. Protein: CASSFGAGPSSYNEQFF.

This clonotype was recorded many times. The V gene is TRBV28, the J gene TRBJ1-2; unclear D gene. Trimming removed 6 bases at V and 8 bases at J, with 13 bases between. From germline, CDR1 is MDHEN and CDR2 SYDVKM. This CDR3 contains 12 residues. The CDR3 bases are TGTGCCAGCAGCCCCGGAGAGAGGGGCTACACCTTC. This encodes CASSPGERGYTF.

The CDR3 bases are TGTGCCAGCAGTTTAGGGGAGACCCCCTACAATGAGCAGTTCTTC. This sequence encodes CASSLGETPYNEQFF. The genes are TRBV12-3 or TRBV12-4 and TRBJ2-1, with D perhaps TRBD2 (5 bases). This CDR3 is built from 15 residues. The ends were cut back, 1 base at V and 2 bases at J, with 9 bases in the middle.

V is TRBV10-3 and J is TRBJ2-5, with TRBD2 identical over 12 bases. In germline, CDR1 is ENHRY, CDR2 SYGVKD. Trimming at V came to 4 bases and at J to 1 base, leaving 7 bases not matched to a gene. The CDR3 covers 17 residues. The CDR3: CAISVSSTSGGQETQYF. CDR3 in DNA: TGTGCCATCAGTGTTTCTTCGACTAGCGGGGGCCAAGAGACCCAGTACTTC.

This clonotype has at least ten counts. V usage is TRBV5-1 and J usage is TRBJ2-1, with 9 bases matching TRBD2. Germline V lookup: CDR1 SGHRS, CDR2 YFSETQ. The CDR3 has 15 residues. The V and J ends lost 7 bases and 6 bases, in that order; junction bases with no gene match: 11. The CDR3 DNA reads TGCGCCAGCCTTAACGCGGGAGGGGCTGGCAATGAGCAGTTCTTC. This encodes CASLNAGGAGNEQFF.

This chain joins TRBV4-3 and TRBJ1-2, with D maybe TRBD1 (6 bases). This CDR3 is 16 amino acids long. The V and J ends lost 0 bases and 1 base respectively, with 12 bases between them. CDR1 and CDR2 from the germline V gene are LGHNA and YSLEER. The CDR3 nucleotides are TGCGCCAGCAGCCAAGAGCGGGACACCTTTAACTATGGCTACACCTTC. Its translation is CASSQERDTFNYGYTF.